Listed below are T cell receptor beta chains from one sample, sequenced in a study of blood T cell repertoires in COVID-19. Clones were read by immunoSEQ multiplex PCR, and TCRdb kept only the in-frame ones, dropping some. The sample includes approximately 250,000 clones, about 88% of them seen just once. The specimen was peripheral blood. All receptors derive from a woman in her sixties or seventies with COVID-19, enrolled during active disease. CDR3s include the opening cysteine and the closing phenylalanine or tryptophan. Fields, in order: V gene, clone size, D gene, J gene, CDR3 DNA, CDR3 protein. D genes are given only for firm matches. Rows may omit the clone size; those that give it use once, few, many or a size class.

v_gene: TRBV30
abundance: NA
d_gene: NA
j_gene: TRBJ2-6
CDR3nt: TGTGCCTGGGGGGCCATCCTCTCTGGGGCCAACGTCCTGACTTTC
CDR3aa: CAWGAILSGANVLTF

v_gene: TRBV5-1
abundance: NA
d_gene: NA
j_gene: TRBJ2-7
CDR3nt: TGCGCCAGCAGCGCCTCCGGGGAGTCCTACGAGCAGTACTTC
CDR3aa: CASSASGESYEQYF

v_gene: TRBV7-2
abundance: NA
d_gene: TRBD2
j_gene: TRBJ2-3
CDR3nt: TGTGCCAGCAGCTTACTCTTGGGCGGGGGGTCAGATACGCAGTATTTT
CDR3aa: CASSLLLGGGSDTQYF

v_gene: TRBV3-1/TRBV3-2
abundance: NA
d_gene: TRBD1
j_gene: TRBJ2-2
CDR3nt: TGTGCCAGCAGCCGTCGAAACCAGGGGGAGTGGACCGGGGAGCTGTTTTTT
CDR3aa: CASSRRNQGEWTGELFF

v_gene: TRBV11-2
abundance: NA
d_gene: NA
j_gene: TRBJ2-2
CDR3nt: TGTGCCAGCAGCTTAGATCAGACCGGGGAGCTGTTTTTT
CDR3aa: CASSLDQTGELFF

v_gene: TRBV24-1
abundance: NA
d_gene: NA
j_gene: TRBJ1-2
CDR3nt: TGTGCCACCAGTGATACAGTGGACTATGGCTACACCTTC
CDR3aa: CATSDTVDYGYTF

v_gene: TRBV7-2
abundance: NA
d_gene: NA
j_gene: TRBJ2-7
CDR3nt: TGTGCCAGCAGCCTCGGATCCGGAGCCTACGAGCAGTACTTC
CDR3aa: CASSLGSGAYEQYF

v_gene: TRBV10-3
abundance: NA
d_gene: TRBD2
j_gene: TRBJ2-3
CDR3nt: TGTGCCATCAGTGAGGGGCTTCTAGCGGGGATATCAGATACGCAGTATTTT
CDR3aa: CAISEGLLAGISDTQYF

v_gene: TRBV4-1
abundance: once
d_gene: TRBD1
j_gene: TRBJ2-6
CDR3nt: TGCGCCAGCAGCCTCGGACAGGTTGGGGCCAACGTCCTGACTTTC
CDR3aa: CASSLGQVGANVLTF

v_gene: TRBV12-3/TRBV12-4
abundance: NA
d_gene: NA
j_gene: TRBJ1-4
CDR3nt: TGTGCCAGCAGTTTTGTGCGGGAAAAACTGTTTTTT
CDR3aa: CASSFVREKLFF

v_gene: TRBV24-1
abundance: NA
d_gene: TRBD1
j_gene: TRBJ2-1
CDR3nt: TGTGCCACCAGTGACTCGCACAGGGGGAGATTGTATGAGCAGTTCTTC
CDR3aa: CATSDSHRGRLYEQFF

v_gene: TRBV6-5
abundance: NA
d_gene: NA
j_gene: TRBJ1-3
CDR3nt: TGTGCCAGCAACCGGGAGTCCAGGTCTGGAAACACCATATATTTT
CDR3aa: CASNRESRSGNTIYF

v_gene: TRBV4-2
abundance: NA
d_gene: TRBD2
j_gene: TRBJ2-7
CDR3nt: TGTGCCAGCAGCCCGGGAGGAGGCCAGCGATACTTC
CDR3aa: CASSPGGGQRYF

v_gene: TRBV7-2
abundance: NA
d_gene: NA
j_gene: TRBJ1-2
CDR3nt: TGTGCCAGCAGCTTAGAAGCGGGGGGGTACTATGGCTACACCTTC
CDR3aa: CASSLEAGGYYGYTF

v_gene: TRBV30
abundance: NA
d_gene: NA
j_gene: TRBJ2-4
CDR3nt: TGTGCCTGGAGTGAGCTCCAGGACATTCAGTACTTC
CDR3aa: CAWSELQDIQYF

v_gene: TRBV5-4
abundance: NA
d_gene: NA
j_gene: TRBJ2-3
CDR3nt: TGTGCCAGCAGCTTGGCCAGGAACACAGATACGCAGTATTTT
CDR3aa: CASSLARNTDTQYF

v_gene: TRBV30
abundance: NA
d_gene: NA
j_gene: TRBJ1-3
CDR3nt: TGTGCCTGGGTCCACTCAGGGGATAGAAACACCATATATTTT
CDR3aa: CAWVHSGDRNTIYF

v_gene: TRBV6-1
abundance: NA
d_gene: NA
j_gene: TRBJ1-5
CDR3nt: TGTGCCAGCAGTGACAAGCCTCCAGGCAGGGCAGTTCAGCCCCAGCATTTT
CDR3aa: CASSDKPPGRAVQPQHF

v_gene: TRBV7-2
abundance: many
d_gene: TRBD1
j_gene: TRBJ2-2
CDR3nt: TGTGCCAGCAGCTTACAGGGGGCGAACACCGGGGAGCTGTTTTTT
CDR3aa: CASSLQGANTGELFF

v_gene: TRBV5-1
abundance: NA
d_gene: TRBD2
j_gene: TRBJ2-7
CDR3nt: TGCGCCAGCTCCCAGCGGGGTACCTACGAGCAGTACTTC
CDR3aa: CASSQRGTYEQYF

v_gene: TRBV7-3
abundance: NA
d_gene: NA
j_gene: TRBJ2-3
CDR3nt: TGTGCCAGCAGCTTCAGGGCGCAAGATACGCAGTATTTT
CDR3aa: CASSFRAQDTQYF

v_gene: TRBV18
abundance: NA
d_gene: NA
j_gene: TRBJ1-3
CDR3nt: TGTGCCAGCTCACTAGCCGGGACTTCGGGAAACACCATATATTTT
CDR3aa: CASSLAGTSGNTIYF

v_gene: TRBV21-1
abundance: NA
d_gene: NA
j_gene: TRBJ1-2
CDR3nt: TGTGCCAGCAGCAATAGGGCAGGGCTTAATGGCTACACCTTC
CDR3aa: CASSNRAGLNGYTF

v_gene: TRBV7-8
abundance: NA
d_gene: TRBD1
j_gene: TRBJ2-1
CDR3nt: TGTGCCAGCAGCCGCCGGGACAGGTACAATGAGCAGTTCTTC
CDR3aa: CASSRRDRYNEQFF

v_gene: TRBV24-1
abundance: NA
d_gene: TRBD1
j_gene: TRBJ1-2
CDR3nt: TGTGCCACCAGTGAGGGGACAGGGGCGGGAGGCTACACCTTC
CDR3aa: CATSEGTGAGGYTF

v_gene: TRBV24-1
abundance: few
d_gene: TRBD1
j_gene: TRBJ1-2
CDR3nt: TGTGCCACCAGTGATTCAGGGGGCCGCGGCTACACCTTC
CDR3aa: CATSDSGGRGYTF

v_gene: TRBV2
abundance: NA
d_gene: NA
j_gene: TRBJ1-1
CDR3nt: TGTGCCAGCGGGCCCGCGCCGGGATTTGAAGCTTTCTTT
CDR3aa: CASGPAPGFEAFF

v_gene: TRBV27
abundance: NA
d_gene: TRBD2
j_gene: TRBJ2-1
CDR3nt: TGTGCCAGCAGTTCTTCCGGGACTAGCGGGGGTTATGAGCAGTTCTTC
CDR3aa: CASSSSGTSGGYEQFF

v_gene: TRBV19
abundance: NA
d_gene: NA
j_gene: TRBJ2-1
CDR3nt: TGTGCCAGTAGTATGACGGGTGCCAATGAGCAGTTCTTC
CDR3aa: CASSMTGANEQFF

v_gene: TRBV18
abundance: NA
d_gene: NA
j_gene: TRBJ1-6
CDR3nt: TGTGCCAGCTCACCGTGGGGCCAGGATTCACCCCTCCACTTT
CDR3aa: CASSPWGQDSPLHF